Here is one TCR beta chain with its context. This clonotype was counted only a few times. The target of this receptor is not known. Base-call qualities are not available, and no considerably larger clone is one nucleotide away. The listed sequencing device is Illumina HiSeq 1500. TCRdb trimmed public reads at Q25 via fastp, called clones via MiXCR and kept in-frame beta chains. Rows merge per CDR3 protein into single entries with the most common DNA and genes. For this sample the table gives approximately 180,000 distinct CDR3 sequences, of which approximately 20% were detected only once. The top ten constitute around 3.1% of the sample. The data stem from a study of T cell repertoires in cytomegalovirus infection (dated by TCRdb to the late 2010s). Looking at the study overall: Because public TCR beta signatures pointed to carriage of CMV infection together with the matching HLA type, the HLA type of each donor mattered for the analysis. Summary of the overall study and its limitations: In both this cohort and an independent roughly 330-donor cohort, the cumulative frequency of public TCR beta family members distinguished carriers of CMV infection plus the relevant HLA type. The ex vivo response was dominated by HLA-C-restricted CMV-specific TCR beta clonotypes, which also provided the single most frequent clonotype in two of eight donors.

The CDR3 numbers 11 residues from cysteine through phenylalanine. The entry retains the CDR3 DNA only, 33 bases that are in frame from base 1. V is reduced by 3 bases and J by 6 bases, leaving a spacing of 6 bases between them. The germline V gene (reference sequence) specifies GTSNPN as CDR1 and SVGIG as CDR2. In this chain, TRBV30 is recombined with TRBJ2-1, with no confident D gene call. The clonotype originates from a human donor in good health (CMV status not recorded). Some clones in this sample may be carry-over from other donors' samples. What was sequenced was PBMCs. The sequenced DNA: TGTGCCTGGAGGCAGATCAATGAGCAGTTCTTC. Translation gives CAWRQINEQFF.